This TCR beta chain was found in a study of blood T cell repertoires in COVID-19. Overall study: Sites in the United States, Italy and Spain provided acute and convalescent COVID-19 samples. In each case, the material was cDNA or gDNA derived from T cells, B-cell-depleted T cells, or PBMCs.

Germline V CDR1 and CDR2: DFQATT, SNEGSKA (reference sequence). The CDR3 is 11 residues long. V shed 6 bases and J shed 3 bases, with 8 bases lying between them. Original analysis: Reference gene primer amplification in the assay estimated nucleated cell counts. Assay used: immunoSEQ multiplex PCR; TCRdb lists only in-frame clones, some missing. V, J and clone size derive from that table, while D and trimming were established from the DNA sequence. Of 20,000 to 30,000 clones in the sample, roughly 90% were seen once. This clone was detected only once. Sequencing was performed on peripheral blood. The sequence derives from a woman aged 55 to 70 with active COVID-19. The chain employs TRBV20-1 and TRBJ1-2; D is unclear. The CDR3 DNA is TGCAGTGCAGAGAATTACTATGGCTACACCTTC. It translates to CSAENYYGYTF.